This is a list of T cell receptor beta chains from one sample in a study of cytomegalovirus exposure and HLA in healthy donors. Using immunoSEQ multiplex PCR, the repertoire was profiled, and TCRdb retains in-frame clones only, with some absent. This sample has over 200,000 clones, with 80% to 90% found just once. Material: PBMCs. The receptors come from a woman aged 18-35 years in good health and CMV-seronegative. The CDR3 runs from the conserved cysteine through the conserved F or W. D genes are given only for firm matches.

TRBV28 | TRBD2 | CASSEAPGLAAYNEQFF
TRBV2 | TRBD1 | CASSRGQTYEQYF
TRBV28 | NA | CASSLPTGAEAFF
TRBV30 | NA | CAWSNPSSYEQYF
TRBV11-1 | TRBD1 | CASSLPGGAYGYTF
TRBV30 | NA | CAWKGGTNTGELFF
TRBV4-2 | NA | CASSTTGSRLYF
TRBV27 | TRBD1 | CASSETGVGNTIYF
TRBV5-1 | TRBD2 | CASSSFSGSPTYEQYF
TRBV28 | TRBD2 | CASSLAGGIPTYEQYF
TRBV7-9 | TRBD2 | CASSGLAGYNEQFF